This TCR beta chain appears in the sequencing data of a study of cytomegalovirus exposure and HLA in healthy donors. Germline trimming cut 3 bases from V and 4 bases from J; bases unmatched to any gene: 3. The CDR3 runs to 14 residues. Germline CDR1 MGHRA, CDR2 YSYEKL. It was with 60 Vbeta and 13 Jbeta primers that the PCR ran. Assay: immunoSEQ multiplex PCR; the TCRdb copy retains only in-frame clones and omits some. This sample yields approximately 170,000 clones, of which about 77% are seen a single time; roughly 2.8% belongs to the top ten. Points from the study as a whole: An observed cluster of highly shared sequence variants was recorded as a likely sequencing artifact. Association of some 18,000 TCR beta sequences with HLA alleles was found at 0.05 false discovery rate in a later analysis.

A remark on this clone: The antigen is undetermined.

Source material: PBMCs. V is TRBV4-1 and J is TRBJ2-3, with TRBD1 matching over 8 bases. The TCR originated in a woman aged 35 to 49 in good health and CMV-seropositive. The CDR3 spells CASSHGTGADTQYF. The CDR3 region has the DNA TGCGCCAGCAGCCACGGGACAGGAGCAGATACGCAGTATTTT.